Given below is one TCR beta chain in context. Its cognate antigen is unknown. The V end was cut by 2 bases, the J end by 3 bases, with 17 bases between. The germline CDR1 and CDR2 sequences are SGHVS and FQNEAQ. CDR3 length: 16 residues. These data originate in a study of T-cell reconstitution after alpha-beta-depleted transplantation in children. The authors prepared the TCRbeta library with unique molecular identifiers. TCRdb redid the calling of the PCR reads with MiXCR, one entry per CDR3 protein. The table includes around 490,000 distinct CDR3 sequences, 11% detected once. General study points: About two months after transplant, alpha-beta T cells reportedly came from several hundred expanded graft clones. Fresh T-cell production supplied most of the T-cell counts and diversity seen one year after transplant.

This chain uses TRBV7-8 with TRBJ2-7; D is perhaps TRBD2 (6 bases). Sample: PBMCs, mostly from graft donor cells, taken 180 days after TCRalphabeta/CD19-depleted stem cell transplant. The receptor was isolated from a female patient aged 2-9 years who had a stem cell transplant for aplastic anemia, so the T cells may come from the graft donor. The CDR3 bases are TGTGCCAGCAGCTTACCGGGAGATATCCCCTACTACGAGCAGTACTTC. Translating it yields CASSLPGDIPYYEQYF. Drawing the rest from reference TRBV7-8 and TRBJ2-7, the complete variable domain is GAGVSQSPRYKVAKRGQDVALRCDPISGHVSLFWYQQALGQGPEFLTYFQNEAQLDKSGLPSDRFFAERPEGSVSTLKIQRTQQEDSAVYLCASSLPGDIPYYEQYFGPGTRLTVT.